The clone carrying this TCR beta chain turned up a few times. As yet, its antigen is unknown. Sequence at one end of the junction differs from germline and may be a read error. Germline CDR1 is MDHEN and CDR2 is SYDVKM. The CDR3 runs 12 residues. The entry originates in a study of T cells after yellow fever vaccination. Study background: Preparing low-cell-number fractions relied on SMART-Seq v4 Ultra Low Input. Study outcomes and limitations: When the response was secondary, it was weaker but reached its peak faster, day 5 versus 15. Once the booster was given, most primary-vaccination clones reappeared, at roughly 96% for CD4 and 88% for CD8.

5'RACE template switching produced TCR cDNA carrying a universal primer site and UMIs. TCRdb reprocessed the 5' RACE reads via MiXCR and lists one record per CDR3 protein. This sample has approximately 600,000 distinct CDR3 sequences; roughly 12% occur once, and the top ten carry under 15%. The input for sequencing was PBMCs, taken on the day of the yellow fever booster vaccination. The rearrangement uses TRBV28 and TRBJ2-5; 7 nucleotides agree with TRBD2. This TCR derives from a man aged 25 to 40 who received the YFV17D yellow fever vaccine. The CDR3 sequence: CASRLWGGTQYF. DNA for the CDR3: TGTGCCAGCCGTTTATGGGGGGGGACCCAGTACTTC.